The 11 T cell receptor beta chains listed next were all sequenced from one sample in a study of T cells expressing NK-cell markers. TCRdb re-called the 5' RACE reads and catalogs CDR3 proteins one per entry, DNA excluded. This sample's clone table lists roughly 180,000 distinct CDR3 sequences. Sequenced input: blood T cells: a sorted CD56 or NKG2C T cell subset, CD4+ or CD8+ T cells, or bulk PBMC T cells (not recorded which). The receptors here all came from a woman between 18 and 70 years old in good health.

The rearrangement links TRBV27 to TRBJ2-1; TCRdb proposes TRBD1, but this gene call is untestable without DNA. Per germline, CDR1 MNHEY and CDR2 SMNVEV (reference sequence). The CDR3 length is 12 residues. This chain's CDR3 is CASSHSGGEQFF.

This chain links TRBV5-1 with TRBJ2-3; TCRdb's D call, TRBD2, is unchecked because there is no DNA. The CDR3 is 15 residues long. Germline values: CDR1 SGHRS, CDR2 YFSETQ. The CDR3: CASSLFSSGTDTQYF.

The V and J genes are TRBV10-3 and TRBJ1-2; without DNA, the TCRdb call of TRBD1 cannot be checked. The CDR3 has 12 amino acids. Germline CDR1 reads ENHRY; CDR2 reads SYGVKD. The CDR3 region is CAINAGVDGYTF.

This sequence joins TRBV5-5 and TRBJ1-5; TCRdb reports TRBD1, a call that lacks DNA to check it against. Germline V gives CDR1 SGHKS, CDR2 YYEKEE (reference sequence). This CDR3 is built from 15 residues. The chain's CDR3 is CASSLVGGSNQPQHF.

CDR3 in amino acids: CASSLDPQEETQYF. The gene calls are TRBV5-1 and TRBJ2-5; as DNA is missing, the TRBD1 call by TCRdb cannot be tested. Germline V gene data show CDR1 as SGHRS and CDR2 as YFSETQ. The CDR3 has 14 residues.

The chain is built from TRBV2 and TRBJ2-7. Germline V gene lookup returns CDR1 SNHLY and CDR2 FYNNEI. The CDR3 is 12 amino acids. This CDR3 is CASSEGLNEQYF.

The chain joins TRBV29-1 to TRBJ2-3; the D call from TCRdb, TRBD2, cannot be confirmed without DNA. The CDR3 has 14 residues. Germline CDR1 SQVTM, CDR2 ANQGSEA. The CDR3 here is CSVVPAGLGDTQYF.

The genes are TRBV7-9 and TRBJ2-5; with no DNA, the TCRdb D assignment of TRBD1 cannot be verified. Germline-derived CDR1 and CDR2 are SEHNR and FQNEAQ (reference sequence). The CDR3 extends over 17 amino acids. The CDR3 is CASSSGFGVGARETQYF.

The chain is built from TRBV7-9 and TRBJ1-5. The CDR3 consists of 13 residues. Germline CDR1 reads SEHNR; CDR2 reads FQNEAQ (reference sequence). This CDR3 reads CASSLAQDRFQHF. Variable domain in full (rest from reference TRBV7-9 and TRBJ1-5): DTGVSQNPRHKITKRGQNVTFRCDPISEHNRLYWYRQTLGQGPEFLTYFQNEAQLEKSRLLSDRFSAERPKGSFSTLEIQRTEQGDSAMYLCASSLAQDRFQHFGDGTRLSIL.

The V gene is TRBV20-1, the J gene TRBJ1-2; with no DNA, the TCRdb D assignment of TRBD1 cannot be verified. Germline CDR1 and CDR2: DFQATT and SNEGSKA (reference sequence). This CDR3 is built from 16 residues. CDR3 sequence: CSARVTGGASNYGYTF.

The rearrangement joins TRBV29-1 to TRBJ1-5; TCRdb picks TRBD1, but there is no DNA to check that call. From germline, CDR1 is SQVTM and CDR2 ANQGSEA. The CDR3 totals 12 residues. The CDR3 spells CSVRSGGQPQHF.